The 9 T cell receptor beta chains listed next were all sequenced from one sample in a study of long-term antiretroviral therapy in people with HIV. Version v3.0 of the immunoSEQ assay ran at survey level. Sequencing was performed with immunoSEQ multiplex PCR; in TCRdb, only in-frame clones are kept and a portion is missing. The sample has tens of thousands of clones, under 90% seen once. This specimen was unsorted PBMCs, taken 1.9 years after starting antiretroviral therapy. These receptors were obtained from a woman between 50 and 59 years old with HIV.

This chain links TRBV7-3 with TRBJ2-1; 7 bases fit TRBD1. The trim removed 5 bases at V and 4 bases at J, leaving 5 bases unmatched. The CDR3 runs to 14 residues. The germline V gene encodes CDR1 SGHTA and CDR2 FQGTGA. Here the CDR3 reads CASSPQGQYNEQFF. CDR3 DNA sequence: TGTGCCAGCAGCCCACAGGGACAGTACAATGAGCAGTTCTTC.

The CDR3 nucleotides read TGTGCCAGCAGCTTGTACTACGAGCAGTACTTC. It codes for CASSLYYEQYF. This chain links TRBV11-2 with TRBJ2-7; the D is unclear. Per the germline V gene, CDR1 is SGHAT and CDR2 is FQNNGV. The CDR3 runs 11 residues. V was cut by 3 bases and J by 3 bases, with 3 bases left in between.

The J gene is TRBJ1-2, the V gene TRBV27; TRBD1 might be the D (6 bases). Germline CDR1 MNHEY, CDR2 SMNVEV (reference sequence). The CDR3 extends over 13 amino acids. V lost 6 bases to trimming and J lost 3 bases, with 11 bases between them. Here the CDR3 DNA reads TGTGCCAGCAGCGAACAGGGTCACTATGGCTACACCTTC. Translated: CASSEQGHYGYTF.

The rearrangement joins TRBV10-3 to TRBJ2-5; TRBD1 agrees at 8 bases. Gene TRBJ2-7 matches the end of the DNA better, so the J call may be wrong. There are 13 residues in the CDR3. From germline, CDR1 is ENHRY and CDR2 SYGVKD. The CDR3 DNA is TGTGCCGTAGAGGGACAGGAAGACTACGAGCAGTACTTC. It is translated as CAVEGQEDYEQYF.

This sequence joins TRBV11-1 and TRBJ1-1; 9 bases are shared with TRBD1. Germline lookup yields CDR1 SGHAT and CDR2 FQDESV (reference sequence). The J segment lost 4 bases and the V segment lost 5 bases, leaving 17 bases of the junction unmatched. The CDR3 length is 18 residues. CDR3 DNA sequence: TGTGCCAGCAGCGGCCTGGGTGACAGGGGGGCCCCGCGCACTGAAGCTTTCTTT. It codes for CASSGLGDRGAPRTEAFF. The variable domain in full, completed from reference TRBV11-1 and TRBJ1-1, reads EAEVAQSPRYKITEKSQAVAFWCDPISGHATLYWYRQILGQGPELLVQFQDESVVDDSQLPKDRFSAERLKGVDSTLKIQPAELGDSAMYLCASSGLGDRGAPRTEAFFGQGTRLTVV.

The V and J genes are TRBV14 and TRBJ2-7, with TRBD1 as a possible D gene (6 bases). V was clipped by 4 bases and J by 7 bases, with 11 bases between them. The CDR3 has 12 amino acids. From germline, CDR1 is SGHDN and CDR2 FVKESK. The CDR3 DNA is TGTGCCAGCAGCCTAGGGGGTTGGGAGCAGTACTTC. Translation: CASSLGGWEQYF.

The chain couples TRBV5-6 to TRBJ1-5; D might be TRBD1 (5 bases). The CDR3 spans 13 residues. Germline V gene lookup returns CDR1 SGHDT and CDR2 YYEEEE. V lost 1 base to trimming and J lost 7 bases, with 9 bases between them. The CDR3 here is CASSLTRGQPQHF. The DNA for the CDR3 is TGTGCCAGCAGCTTGACAAGGGGCCAGCCCCAGCATTTT.

This rearrangement joins TRBV18 to TRBJ2-1; 7 nucleotides match TRBD1. This CDR3 contains 15 residues. Trimming took 3 bases from V and 3 from J; bases not matched to a gene: 5. Germline V gives CDR1 KGHSH, CDR2 LQKENI. As DNA, the CDR3 is TGTGCCAGCTCACCTCTAGGGGGCCGCTACAATGAGCAGTTCTTC. This translates into CASSPLGGRYNEQFF.

The genes are TRBV7-8 and TRBJ1-5; perhaps TRBD1 as D (6 bases). V was cut by 5 bases and J by 1 base, with 15 bases left in between. The germline V gene has CDR1 SGHVS and CDR2 FQNEAQ. This CDR3 is built from 16 residues. The CDR3 protein is CASSPAGVISNQPQHF. CDR3 nucleotides: TGTGCCAGCAGCCCCGCAGGGGTTATAAGCAATCAGCCCCAGCATTTT.